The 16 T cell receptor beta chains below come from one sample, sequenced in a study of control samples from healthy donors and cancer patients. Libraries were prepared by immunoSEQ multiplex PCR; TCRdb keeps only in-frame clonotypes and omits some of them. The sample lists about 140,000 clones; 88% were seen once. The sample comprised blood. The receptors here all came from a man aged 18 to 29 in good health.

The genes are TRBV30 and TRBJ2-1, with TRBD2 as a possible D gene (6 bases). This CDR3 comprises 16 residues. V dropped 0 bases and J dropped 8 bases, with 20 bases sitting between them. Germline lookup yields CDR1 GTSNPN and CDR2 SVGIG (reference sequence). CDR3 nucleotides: TGTGCCTGGAGTGTAGAGCCCGCGGGGAATGGCGATGAGCAGTTCTTC. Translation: CAWSVEPAGNGDEQFF.

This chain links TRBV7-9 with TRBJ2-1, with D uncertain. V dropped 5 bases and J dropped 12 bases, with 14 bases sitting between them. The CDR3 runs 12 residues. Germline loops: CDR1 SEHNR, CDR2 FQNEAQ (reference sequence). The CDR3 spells CASSPGPRGQFF. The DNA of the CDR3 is TGTGCCAGCAGCCCGGGCCCTAGAGGGCAGTTCTTC.

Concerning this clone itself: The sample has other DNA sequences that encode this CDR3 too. Here the CDR3 reads CASRPTGGTDTQYF. CDR3 nucleotide sequence: TGTGCCAGCAGACCTACCGGGGGCACAGATACGCAGTATTTT. This sequence joins TRBV2 and TRBJ2-3, with a possible D match to TRBD2 (5 bases). The V gene lost 6 bases and the J gene lost 1 base, with 11 bases spanning the gap. This CDR3 is 14 amino acids long. Germline CDR1 and CDR2: SNHLY and FYNNEI.

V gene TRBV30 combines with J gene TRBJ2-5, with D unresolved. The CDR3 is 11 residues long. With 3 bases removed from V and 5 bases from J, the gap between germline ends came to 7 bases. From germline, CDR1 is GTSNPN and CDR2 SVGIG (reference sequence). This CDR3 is CAWRLAETQYF. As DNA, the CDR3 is TGTGCCTGGAGACTGGCGGAGACCCAGTACTTC.

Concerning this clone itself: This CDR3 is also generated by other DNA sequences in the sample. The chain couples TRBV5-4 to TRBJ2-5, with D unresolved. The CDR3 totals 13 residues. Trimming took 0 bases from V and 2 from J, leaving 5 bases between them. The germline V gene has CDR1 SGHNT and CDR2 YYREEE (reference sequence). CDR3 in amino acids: CASSLVGQETQYF. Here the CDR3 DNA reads TGTGCCAGCAGCTTGGTGGGGCAAGAGACCCAGTACTTC.

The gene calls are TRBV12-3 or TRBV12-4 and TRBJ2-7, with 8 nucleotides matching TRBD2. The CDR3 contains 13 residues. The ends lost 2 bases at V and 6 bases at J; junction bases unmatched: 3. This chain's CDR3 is CASSLIGGGEQYF. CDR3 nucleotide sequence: TGTGCCAGCAGTTTAATCGGGGGGGGCGAGCAGTACTTC.

CDR3 sequence reads: CSGRTVTEEDTQYF. CDR3 DNA: TGCAGCGGACGGACAGTTACAGAAGAAGATACGCAGTATTTT. V usage is TRBV29-1 and J usage is TRBJ2-3; D is possibly TRBD1 (6 bases). The germline V gene has CDR1 SQVTM and CDR2 ANQGSEA. The CDR3 has 14 amino acids. Trimming took off 7 bases at V and 5 bases at J, with 19 bases between the two ends.

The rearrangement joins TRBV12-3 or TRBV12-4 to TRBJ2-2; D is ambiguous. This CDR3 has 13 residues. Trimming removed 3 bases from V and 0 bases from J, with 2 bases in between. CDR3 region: CASSFSNTGELFF. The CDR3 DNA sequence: TGTGCCAGCAGTTTCTCGAACACCGGGGAGCTGTTTTTT.

The CDR3 sequence is CASSQDLGPADQHF. In nucleotides, the CDR3 is TGCGCCAGCAGCCAAGATCTAGGACCAGCAGACCAGCATTTT. The chain has TRBV4-3 and TRBJ1-5; D gene unclear. The length of the CDR3 is 14 residues. CDR1 is LGHNA, CDR2 YSLEER, per germline. With 0 bases removed from V and 12 bases from J, the gap between germline ends came to 15 bases.

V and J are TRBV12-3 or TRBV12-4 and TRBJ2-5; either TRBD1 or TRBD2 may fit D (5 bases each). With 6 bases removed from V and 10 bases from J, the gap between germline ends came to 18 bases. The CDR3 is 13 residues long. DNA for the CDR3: TGTGCCAGCAGCTCGGAGCGTCAGAGGGGCCAGTACTTC. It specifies CASSSERQRGQYF.

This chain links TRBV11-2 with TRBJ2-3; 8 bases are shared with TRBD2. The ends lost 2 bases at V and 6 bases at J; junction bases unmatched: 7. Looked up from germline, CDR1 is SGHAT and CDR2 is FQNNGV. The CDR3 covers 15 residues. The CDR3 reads CASSLSGGAGDTQYF. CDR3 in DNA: TGTGCCAGCAGCTTATCCGGGGGGGCCGGTGATACGCAGTATTTT.

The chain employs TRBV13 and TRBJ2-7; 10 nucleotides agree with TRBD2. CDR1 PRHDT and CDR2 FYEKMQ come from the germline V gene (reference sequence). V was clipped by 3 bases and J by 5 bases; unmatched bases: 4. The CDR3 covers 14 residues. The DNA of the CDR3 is TGTGCCAGCAGCTTTGGAACTAGCGGGGACGAGCAGTACTTC. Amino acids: CASSFGTSGDEQYF.

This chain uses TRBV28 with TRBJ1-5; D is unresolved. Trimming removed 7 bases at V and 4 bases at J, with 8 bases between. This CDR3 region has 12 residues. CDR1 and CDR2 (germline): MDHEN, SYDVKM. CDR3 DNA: TGTGCCAGCAATTCCCAGAATCAGCCCCAGCATTTT. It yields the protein CASNSQNQPQHF.

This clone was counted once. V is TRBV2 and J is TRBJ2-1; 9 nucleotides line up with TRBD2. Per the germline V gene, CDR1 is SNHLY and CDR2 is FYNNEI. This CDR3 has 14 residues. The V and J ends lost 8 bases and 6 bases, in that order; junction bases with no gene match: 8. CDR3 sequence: CASPGRGGFNEQFF. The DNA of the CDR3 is TGTGCCAGCCCAGGGCGGGGGGGGTTCAATGAGCAGTTCTTC.

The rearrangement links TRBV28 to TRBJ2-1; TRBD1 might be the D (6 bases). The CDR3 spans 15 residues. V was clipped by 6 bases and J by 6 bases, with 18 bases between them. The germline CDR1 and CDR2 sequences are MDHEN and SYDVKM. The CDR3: CASRAPGQFVNEQFF. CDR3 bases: TGTGCCAGCAGGGCTCCGGGACAATTTGTCAATGAGCAGTTCTTC.

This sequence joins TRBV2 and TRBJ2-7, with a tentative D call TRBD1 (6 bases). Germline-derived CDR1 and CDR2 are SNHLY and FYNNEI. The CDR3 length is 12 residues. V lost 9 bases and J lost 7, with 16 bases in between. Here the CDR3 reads CASIEGVREQYF. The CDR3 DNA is TGTGCCAGTATCGAGGGGGTTAGGGAGCAGTACTTC.